This T cell receptor (beta chain) was obtained from a study of T cells in pancreatic ductal adenocarcinoma. Notes on the study in general: Blood clonality (roughly 0.073) did not differ significantly from tumor (roughly 0.1). Tumors hold more CD45RO+ effector T cells, which may bias toward lower diversity. Blood had more productive templates and roughly 8-fold more unique clonotypes than tumor.

V lost 6 bases and J lost 4, with 18 bases in between. The length of the CDR3 is 15 residues. Germline V gives CDR1 MNHNS, CDR2 SASEGT. The method was immunoSEQ multiplex PCR; TCRdb's version includes in-frame clones alone and lacks a portion of them. The table records some 4,500 clones, 68% of them present only once. Of note for this clone: Its antigen remains unidentified.

Selected pancreatic ductal adenocarcinoma patients had undergone surgery without neoadjuvant therapy. This receptor was obtained from a human donor with pancreatic ductal adenocarcinoma. The chain uses TRBV6-1 and TRBJ1-2; D remains ambiguous. The specimen was pancreatic tumor tissue. CDR3 sequence: CASRERWDIFYGYTF. DNA of the CDR3: TGTGCCAGCAGAGAGCGATGGGATATTTTCTATGGCTACACCTTC.